These 8 T cell receptor beta chains share one sample of origin, sequenced in a study of cytomegalovirus exposure and HLA in healthy donors. In the PCR, 60 Vbeta and 13 Jbeta primers were used. Assay used: immunoSEQ multiplex PCR; TCRdb lists only in-frame clones, some missing. The sample gives roughly 190,000 clones, roughly 77% of which show up once; around 1.6% is in the top ten. Specimen: PBMCs. These receptors all come from a woman aged 45-65 years in good health and CMV-seronegative.

This clone has just a few counts. The chain has TRBV5-1 and TRBJ1-1; 8 bases match TRBD1. Germline CDR1 is SGHRS and CDR2 is YFSETQ. J gave up 1 base and V 4 bases, and 3 bases lay outside the gene matches. This CDR3 is built from 14 residues. CDR3: CASSLQGGNTEAFF. Here the CDR3 DNA reads TGCGCCAGCAGCCTACAGGGGGGGAACACTGAAGCTTTCTTT.

The chain combines TRBV7-2 with TRBJ2-1; TRBD2 might be the D (7 bases). V was cut by 0 bases and J by 8 bases, with 17 bases left in between. The length of the CDR3 is 16 residues. The germline V gene encodes CDR1 SGHTA and CDR2 FQGNSA. For the CDR3, the DNA is TGTGCCAGCAGCTTAGCGGGGGGGGCTAACATCGATGAGCAGTTCTTC. Its translation is CASSLAGGANIDEQFF.

This rearrangement joins TRBV27 to TRBJ2-1, with 13 nucleotides matching TRBD2. V lost 4 bases and J lost 8; bases outside the gene matches: 8. This CDR3 has 16 amino acids. Germline-derived CDR1 and CDR2 are MNHEY and SMNVEV (reference sequence). The CDR3 coding sequence is TGTGCCAGCAGTTCCCGGGGACTAGCGGGGCATGATGAGCAGTTCTTC. This encodes CASSSRGLAGHDEQFF.

The V call is TRBV27, the J call TRBJ2-3, with 8 bases lining up with TRBD2. Germline CDR1 MNHEY, CDR2 SMNVEV (reference sequence). V trimming: 6 bases; J trimming: 2 bases; junction bases outside the gene matches: 10. CDR3 length: 16 amino acids. The CDR3: CASSRVVAGPTDTQYF. The DNA for the CDR3 is TGTGCCAGCAGCCGGGTGGTAGCGGGACCCACAGATACGCAGTATTTT.

The rearrangement uses TRBV4-3 and TRBJ1-6; D is undetermined. The germline V and J ends were trimmed by 0 bases and 8 bases, with 5 bases remaining between them. Germline V gene data show CDR1 as LGHNA and CDR2 as YSLEER. This CDR3 spans 13 amino acids. The DNA of the CDR3 is TGCGCCAGCAGCCAAGATCCGGATTCACCCCTCCACTTT. It codes for CASSQDPDSPLHF.

The chain is built from TRBV28 and TRBJ2-7, with D possibly matching TRBD1 (5 bases). CDR3 length: 12 amino acids. The germline V and J ends were trimmed by 8 bases and 4 bases, with 12 bases remaining between them. CDR1 is MDHEN and CDR2 is SYDVKM in the germline V gene. As DNA, the CDR3 is TGTGCCAGCGGTCGCAGGGAATACGAGCAGTACTTC. This translates into CASGRREYEQYF.

The chain is built from TRBV5-1 and TRBJ1-3; maybe TRBD1 (5 bases). CDR3 length equals 15 residues. Germline assignment: CDR1 SGHRS and CDR2 YFSETQ. Between the trimmed V and J ends, which lost 4 bases and 9 bases, there was a span of 20 bases. CDR3 bases: TGCGCCAGCAGCCCGCTCACTAAGTTCGGGGGCACCATATATTTT. Translating it yields CASSPLTKFGGTIYF.

The rearrangement links TRBV6-5 to TRBJ1-2; a possible D gene is TRBD1 (5 bases). Germline values: CDR1 MNHEY, CDR2 SVGAGI. Deletions cut 7 bases from V and 7 bases from J, with 13 bases between. The CDR3 sequence is 12 residues long. The CDR3 DNA reads as TGTGCCAGCATTTGTCCAGGGCCTGGCTACACCTTC. Translation: CASICPGPGYTF.